The present T cell receptor beta chain was sequenced within a study of blood T cell repertoires in COVID-19 (dated by TCRdb to the early 2020s). In the study overall: Samples covering the acute and convalescent phases of COVID-19 were provided by collaborators in the United States, Italy and Spain. Where HLA class I and class II types were available, the types were taken from metadata supplied by the sample provider, not from assay-based typing. Samples were obtained from the ongoing ImmuneRACE study (first 160 participants) and from 1,254 subjects provided by 6 global collaborators. The repertoires were released in a freely available public database intended as a resource for research on the immune response to SARS-CoV-2. Nearly every sample came with metadata listing a de-identified subject ID, COVID-19 status, age in years and sex. The material from the prospective study consisted of cDNA or gDNA derived from T cells, B-cell-depleted T cells, or PBMCs. Deeply sampled blood TCRbeta repertoires from subjects exposed to, actively infected with, or recovered from COVID-19 were included in the dataset.

This clone showed up just once. Its antigen is not yet known. Per-base quality was not reported, and no clone a single base away is much larger than it. The collaborating institutions used their own protocols to collect whole blood in K2EDTA tubes. Collaborator samples were shipped for TCRbeta analysis as frozen whole blood, isolated PBMCs, or DNA extracted from either sample type. The junction carries 10 bases between V and J, which are trimmed by 3 bases and 5 bases respectively. CDR1 and CDR2 (LNHDA, SQIVND) derive from the germline V gene (reference sequence). The CDR3 holds 14 amino acids from the cysteine to the phenylalanine. Only the CDR3 DNA stays, 42 bases, in frame from base 1. What the study reported, not specific to this receptor: Clinical and demographic metadata were provided uncurated, with the amount varying by source and participant.

TCRbeta CDR3 regions were amplified from genomic DNA using the immunoSEQ Assay, a bias-controlled multiplex PCR. The paper's processing steps were these. Within the assay, amplification of reference gene primers was used to estimate how many nucleated cells each sample contained. To quantify the absolute abundance of each unique TCRbeta CDR3 rearrangement, sequence reads were collapsed and filtered. Productive Simpson clonality was computed per sample as the square root of Simpson's diversity index over productive rearrangements. The immuneACCESS repertoire file appears here via TCRdb, limited to in-frame rearrangements. These files lack a portion of the clones; in checked studies, under half of the deficit traces to unresolved V genes, and the cause of the others is not known. The V and J calls and clone size are taken from that table; D and trimming were inferred from the DNA. This sample is represented by around 100,000 clones; about nine tenths of them were singletons. The ten largest clones take up roughly 0.97% of the sample.

This sequence originates from a man aged 55 to 70 with acute or convalescent COVID-19. Sequencing was carried out using peripheral blood. The chain links TRBV19 with TRBJ1-4, with the D gene uncertain. In nucleotides, the sequence is TGTGCCAGTAGTATCGCGTCTCACAATGAAAAACTGTTTTTT. This codes for CASSIASHNEKLFF.